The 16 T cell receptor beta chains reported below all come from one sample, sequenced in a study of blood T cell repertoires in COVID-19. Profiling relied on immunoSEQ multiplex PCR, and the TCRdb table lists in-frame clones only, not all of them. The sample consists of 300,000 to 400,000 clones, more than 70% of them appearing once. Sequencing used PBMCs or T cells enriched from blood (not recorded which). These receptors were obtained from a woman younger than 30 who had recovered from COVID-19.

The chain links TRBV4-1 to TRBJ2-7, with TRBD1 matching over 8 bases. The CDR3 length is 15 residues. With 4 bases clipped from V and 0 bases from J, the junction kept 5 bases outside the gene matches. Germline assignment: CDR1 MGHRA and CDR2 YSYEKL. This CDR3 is CASSRPDRDSYEQYF. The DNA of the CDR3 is TGCGCCAGCAGCCGTCCGGACAGGGACTCCTACGAGCAGTACTTC.

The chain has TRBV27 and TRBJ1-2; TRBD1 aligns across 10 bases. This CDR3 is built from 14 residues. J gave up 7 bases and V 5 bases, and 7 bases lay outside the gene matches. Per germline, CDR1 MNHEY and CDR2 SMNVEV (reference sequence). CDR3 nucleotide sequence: TGTGCCAGCAGTGGGACGGACAGGGGGATTGGCTACACCTTC. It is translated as CASSGTDRGIGYTF.

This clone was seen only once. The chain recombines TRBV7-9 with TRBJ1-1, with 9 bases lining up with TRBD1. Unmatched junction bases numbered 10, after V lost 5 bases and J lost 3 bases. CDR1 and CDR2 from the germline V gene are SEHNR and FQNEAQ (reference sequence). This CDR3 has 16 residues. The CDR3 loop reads CASSLGQGQLDTEAFF. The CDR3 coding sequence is TGTGCCAGCAGCCTAGGACAGGGGCAGTTGGACACTGAAGCTTTCTTT.

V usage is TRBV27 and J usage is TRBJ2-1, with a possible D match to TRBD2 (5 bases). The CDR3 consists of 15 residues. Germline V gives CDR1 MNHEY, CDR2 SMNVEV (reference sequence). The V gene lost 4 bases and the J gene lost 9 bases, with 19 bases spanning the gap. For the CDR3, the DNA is TGTGCCAGCAGTTCAGGACTCCTTCCGTGGGGTGAGCAGTTCTTC. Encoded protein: CASSSGLLPWGEQFF.

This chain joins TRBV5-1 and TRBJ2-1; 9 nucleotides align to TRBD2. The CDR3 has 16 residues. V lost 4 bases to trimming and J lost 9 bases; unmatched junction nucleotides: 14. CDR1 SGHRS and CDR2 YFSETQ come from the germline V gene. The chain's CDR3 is CASSPRLAALVVEQFF. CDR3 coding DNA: TGCGCCAGCAGCCCGCGACTAGCGGCTCTGGTCGTTGAGCAGTTCTTC.

As DNA, the CDR3 is TGTGCCAGCAGTGAAGGGGCGGGCTACACCTTC. The encoded protein is CASSEGAGYTF. The chain recombines TRBV2 with TRBJ1-2; no definite D call. CDR3 length equals 11 residues. Germline values: CDR1 SNHLY, CDR2 FYNNEI. V was pared by 1 base and J by 8 bases, with 5 bases between. Variable domain in full (rest from reference TRBV2 and TRBJ1-2): EPEVTQTPSHQVTQMGQEVILRCVPISNHLYFYWYRQILGQKVEFLVSFYNNEISEKSEIFDDQFSVERPDGSNFTLKIRSTKLEDSAMYFCASSEGAGYTFGSGTRLTVV.

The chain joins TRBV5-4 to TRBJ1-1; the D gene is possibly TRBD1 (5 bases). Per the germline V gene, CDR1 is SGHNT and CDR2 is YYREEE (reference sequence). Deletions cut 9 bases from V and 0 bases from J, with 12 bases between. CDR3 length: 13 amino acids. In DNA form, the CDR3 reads TGTGCCACAGGACACGAGATGAACACTGAAGCTTTCTTT. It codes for CATGHEMNTEAFF.

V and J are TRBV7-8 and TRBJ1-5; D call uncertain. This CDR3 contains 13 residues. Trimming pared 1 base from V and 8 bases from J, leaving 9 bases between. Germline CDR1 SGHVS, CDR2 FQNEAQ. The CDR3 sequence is CASSLEFGEPQHF. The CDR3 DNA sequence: TGTGCCAGCAGCTTAGAGTTCGGGGAGCCCCAGCATTTT.

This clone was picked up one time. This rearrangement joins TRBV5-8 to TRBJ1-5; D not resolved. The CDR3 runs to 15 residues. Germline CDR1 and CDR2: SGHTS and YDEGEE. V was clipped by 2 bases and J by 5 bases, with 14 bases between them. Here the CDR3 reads CASSLRNSLHQPQHF. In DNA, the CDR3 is TGTGCCAGCAGCTTAAGAAACAGCCTGCATCAGCCCCAGCATTTT. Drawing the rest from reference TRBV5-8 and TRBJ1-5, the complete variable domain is EAGVTQSPTHLIKTRGQQATLRCSPISGHTSVYWYQQALGLGLQFLLWYDEGEERNRGNFPPRFSGRQFPNYSSELNVNALELEDSALYLCASSLRNSLHQPQHFGDGTRLSIL.

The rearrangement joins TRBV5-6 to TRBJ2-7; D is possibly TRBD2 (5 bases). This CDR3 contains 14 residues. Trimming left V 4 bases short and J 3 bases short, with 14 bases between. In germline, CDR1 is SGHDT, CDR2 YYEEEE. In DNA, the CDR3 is TGTGCCAGCAGCGTCGTCGGGGTTGACTACGAGCAGTACTTC. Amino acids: CASSVVGVDYEQYF.

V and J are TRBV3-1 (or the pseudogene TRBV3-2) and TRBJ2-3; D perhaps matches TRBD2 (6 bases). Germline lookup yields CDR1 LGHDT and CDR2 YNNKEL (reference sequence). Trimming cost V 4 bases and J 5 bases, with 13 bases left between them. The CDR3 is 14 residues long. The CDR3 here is CASSPGIGGDTQYF. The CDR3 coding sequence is TGTGCCAGCAGCCCTGGGATCGGGGGAGATACGCAGTATTTT.

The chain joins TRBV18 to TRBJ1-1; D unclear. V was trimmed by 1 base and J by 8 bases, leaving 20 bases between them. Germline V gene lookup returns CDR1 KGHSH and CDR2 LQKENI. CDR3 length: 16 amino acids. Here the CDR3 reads CASSPLGAELTSEAFF. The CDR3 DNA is TGTGCCAGCTCACCACTGGGTGCGGAATTGACTTCGGAAGCTTTCTTT.

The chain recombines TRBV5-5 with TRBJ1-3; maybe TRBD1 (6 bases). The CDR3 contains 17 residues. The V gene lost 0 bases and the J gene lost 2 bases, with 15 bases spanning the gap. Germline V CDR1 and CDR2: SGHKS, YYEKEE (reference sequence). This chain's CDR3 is CASSLVGGKSAGNTIYF. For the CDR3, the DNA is TGTGCCAGCAGCTTGGTTGGGGGCAAGTCGGCTGGAAACACCATATATTTT.

The DNA for the CDR3 is TGTGCCAGCAGCTTAAACCGACAGGGCTCTGGAAACACCATATATTTT. Translation gives CASSLNRQGSGNTIYF. This rearrangement joins TRBV7-6 to TRBJ1-3, with TRBD1 identical over 7 bases. This CDR3 is 16 amino acids long. V shed 2 bases and J 0 bases; nucleotides not matched to a gene: 4. CDR1 and CDR2 from the germline V gene are SGHVS and FNYEAQ.

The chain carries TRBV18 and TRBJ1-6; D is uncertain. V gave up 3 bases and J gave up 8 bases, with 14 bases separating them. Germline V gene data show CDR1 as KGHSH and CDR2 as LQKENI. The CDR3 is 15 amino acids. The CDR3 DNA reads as TGTGCCAGCTCACCGGGAGCCCAAATTGATTCACCCCTCCACTTT. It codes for CASSPGAQIDSPLHF.

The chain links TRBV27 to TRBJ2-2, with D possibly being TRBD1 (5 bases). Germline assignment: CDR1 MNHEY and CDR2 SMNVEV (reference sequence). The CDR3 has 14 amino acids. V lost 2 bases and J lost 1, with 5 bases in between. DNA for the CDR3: TGTGCCAGCAGTTTAAGGGGGAACACCGGGGAGCTGTTTTTT. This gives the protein CASSLRGNTGELFF.